The 18 T cell receptor beta chains below were found in one sample sequenced in a study of cytomegalovirus exposure and HLA in healthy donors. The PCR contained 60 Vbeta and 13 Jbeta primers. The data were produced by immunoSEQ multiplex PCR, yet TCRdb's version contains in-frame clones alone and is incomplete. The sample comprises about 190,000 clones, roughly an eighth of which are singletons, and 7.5% to 10% rests with the top ten. The source material was PBMCs. All receptors come from a man over 45 in good health and CMV-seropositive.

This clone was found a few times. The chain employs TRBV5-6 and TRBJ2-7, with TRBD1 matching 9 bases. V was pared by 2 bases and J by 3 bases, with 3 bases of the junction left unmatched. Germline V CDR1 and CDR2: SGHDT, YYEEEE. The CDR3 extends over 14 amino acids. The CDR3 sequence is CASSFGTGYYEQYF. CDR3 in DNA: TGTGCCAGCAGCTTCGGGACAGGGTACTACGAGCAGTACTTC.

The genes are TRBV5-4 and TRBJ2-1, with TRBD1 as a possible D gene (6 bases). Trimming took off 4 bases at V and 14 bases at J, with 16 bases between the two ends. This CDR3 has 12 residues. In germline, CDR1 is SGHNT, CDR2 YYREEE (reference sequence). CDR3 nucleotides: TGTGCCAGCAGCGTACAGGGAATAGGGGAGTTCTTC. Its translation is CASSVQGIGEFF.

This clone was seen only a few times. The rearrangement links TRBV10-1 to TRBJ1-1; D call uncertain. This CDR3 is 16 amino acids long. V lost 1 base, J lost 1 base, and 13 bases lay in between. The germline V gene encodes CDR1 WNHNN and CDR2 SYGVQD (reference sequence). The CDR3 reads CASSEFCGRWNTEAFF. In DNA, the CDR3 is TGCGCCAGCAGTGAGTTCTGCGGCAGATGGAACACTGAAGCTTTCTTT.

About this clone: The junction departs from the called germline gene at one end, perhaps through a read error. The rearrangement links TRBV25-1 to TRBJ1-1; 9 nucleotides line up with TRBD1. CDR3 length: 14 residues. Germline V gene data show CDR1 as MGHDK and CDR2 as SYGVNS. CDR3 bases: TGTGCCGGCAGTGGGACAGGGAGGAACACTGAAGCTTTCTTT. This encodes CAGSGTGRNTEAFF.

V gene TRBV10-1 combines with J gene TRBJ1-1, with D perhaps matching TRBD1 (6 bases). V lost 3 bases and J 7 bases, leaving 9 bases between the germline ends. CDR1 is WNHNN and CDR2 is SYGVQD in the germline V gene (reference sequence). The CDR3 has 12 amino acids. The CDR3 loop reads CASSDRGGEAFF. DNA of the CDR3: TGCGCCAGCAGTGACAGGGGCGGTGAAGCTTTCTTT.

This clone was recorded a few times. Other DNA sequences in the same sample also yield this CDR3. This chain connects TRBV9 to TRBJ2-2; D is perhaps TRBD2 (6 bases). V gave up 2 bases and J gave up 3 bases, with 14 bases separating them. Germline V gene sequence: CDR1 SGDLS, CDR2 YYNGEE. The CDR3 is 16 amino acids. The CDR3 reads CASSVRGGADTGELFF. CDR3 DNA sequence: TGTGCCAGCAGCGTCAGAGGAGGGGCGGACACCGGGGAGCTGTTTTTT.

This clone was seen a handful of times. This chain joins TRBV6-5 and TRBJ2-1; D perhaps matches TRBD2 (7 bases). The germline V gene has CDR1 MNHEY and CDR2 SVGAGI. The CDR3 contains 15 residues. The V end lost 2 bases, the J end lost 8 bases, and 16 bases lay between the germline ends. The CDR3 region has the DNA TGTGCCAGCAGTTACGGGGGGGCAGGTAGGGATGAGCAGTTCTTC. The encoded protein is CASSYGGAGRDEQFF.

This clone has more than one count but fewer than ten. V gene TRBV25-1 combines with J gene TRBJ2-1; 14 bases are shared with TRBD2. The CDR3 length is 18 residues. Germline V gene lookup returns CDR1 MGHDK and CDR2 SYGVNS. V lost 3 bases and J lost 4; bases outside the gene matches: 8. CDR3 protein: CASSEVPGLAGVYNEQFF. As DNA, the CDR3 is TGTGCCAGCAGTGAGGTTCCGGGACTAGCGGGGGTATACAATGAGCAGTTCTTC.

This sequence joins TRBV11-3 and TRBJ1-6; 9 bases match TRBD1. This CDR3 has 17 residues. Trimming at V came to 5 bases and at J to 3 bases, leaving 8 bases not matched to a gene. Germline values: CDR1 SGHNT, CDR2 YENEEA. The CDR3 loop is CASSPDGTGYYNSPLHF. Here the CDR3 DNA reads TGTGCCAGCAGCCCAGACGGGACAGGGTACTATAATTCACCCCTCCACTTT.

This clone turned up a few times. V usage is TRBV5-4 and J usage is TRBJ2-5, with D hard to call. V was pared by 0 bases and J by 1 base, with 7 bases between. Germline V gene lookup returns CDR1 SGHNT and CDR2 YYREEE (reference sequence). The CDR3 totals 14 residues. The CDR3 reads CASSLVSGQETQYF. For the CDR3, the DNA is TGTGCCAGCAGCTTGGTTTCGGGCCAAGAGACCCAGTACTTC.

This clone was picked up a small number of times. This chain connects TRBV11-3 to TRBJ1-4; D gene unclear. Trimming removed 1 base from V and 8 bases from J, with 11 bases in between. Germline V gene sequence: CDR1 SGHNT, CDR2 YENEEA. The CDR3 has 14 residues. The CDR3 sequence: CASSLGGSREKLFF. The CDR3 DNA is TGTGCCAGCAGCTTAGGAGGGTCCAGGGAAAAACTGTTTTTT.

This clone has more than one count but fewer than ten. The chain has TRBV5-1 and TRBJ2-1, with 8 bases that match TRBD2. The V gene's germline CDR1 is SGHRS and CDR2 YFSETQ. The CDR3 loop spans 14 amino acids. Trimming at V came to 4 bases and at J to 6 bases, leaving 6 bases not matched to a gene. The DNA of the CDR3 is TGCGCCAGCAGCGGGGGACTAGTTACCAATGAGCAGTTCTTC. Translation: CASSGGLVTNEQFF.

This clone occurred a few times. V is TRBV29-1 and J is TRBJ1-1; TRBD1 is a possible D gene (5 bases). The CDR3 covers 14 residues. V gave up 5 bases and J gave up 1 base, with 14 bases separating them. Germline-derived CDR1 and CDR2 are SQVTM and ANQGSEA. The CDR3 loop is CSVTNPTENTEAFF. In DNA form, the CDR3 reads TGCAGCGTTACTAATCCGACAGAGAACACTGAAGCTTTCTTT.

A few counts support this clone. This CDR3 reads CASSSGQGVGYTF. In nucleotides, the CDR3 is TGTGCCAGCAGCTCCGGACAGGGAGTCGGCTACACCTTC. The chain links TRBV7-3 to TRBJ1-2; 8 nucleotides align to TRBD1. The CDR3 runs to 13 residues. Trimming removed 4 bases from V and 8 bases from J; junction bases left unmatched: 6. Per the germline V gene, CDR1 is SGHTA and CDR2 is FQGTGA.

This clone occurred a few times. The rearrangement joins TRBV11-3 to TRBJ2-2, with TRBD2 matching over 10 bases. The germline V gene has CDR1 SGHNT and CDR2 YENEEA. CDR3 length: 16 residues. The V segment lost 0 bases and the J segment 6 bases; nucleotides outside the gene matches: 4. The CDR3 reads CASSLEIAGGPGELFF. CDR3 bases: TGTGCCAGCAGCTTAGAGATAGCGGGGGGCCCCGGGGAGCTGTTTTTT.

V and J are TRBV28 and TRBJ1-1; unclear D gene. Germline CDR1 MDHEN, CDR2 SYDVKM. The CDR3 spans 13 residues. The V and J ends lost 5 bases and 5 bases respectively, with 12 bases between them. CDR3 in amino acids: CASSLSVWTEAFF. The DNA of the CDR3 is TGTGCCAGCAGTCTTTCAGTTTGGACTGAAGCTTTCTTT.

The V gene is TRBV19, the J gene TRBJ1-2, with D tentatively TRBD1 (5 bases). CDR1 LNHDA and CDR2 SQIVND come from the germline V gene (reference sequence). CDR3 length: 13 residues. The V gene lost 6 bases and the J gene lost 6 bases, with 14 bases spanning the gap. Here the CDR3 reads CASRLGPGDGYTF. The DNA for the CDR3 is TGTGCCAGTAGATTGGGACCGGGGGATGGCTACACCTTC.

V usage is TRBV5-4 and J usage is TRBJ2-1, with 8 positions matching TRBD2. Per the germline V gene, CDR1 is SGHNT and CDR2 is YYREEE (reference sequence). Trimming took 6 bases from V and 4 from J; bases not matched to a gene: 12. The CDR3 consists of 16 residues. CDR3 bases: TGTGCCAGCAACCAAGAACGGGGGGGTTGGTACAATGAGCAGTTCTTC. This encodes CASNQERGGWYNEQFF.